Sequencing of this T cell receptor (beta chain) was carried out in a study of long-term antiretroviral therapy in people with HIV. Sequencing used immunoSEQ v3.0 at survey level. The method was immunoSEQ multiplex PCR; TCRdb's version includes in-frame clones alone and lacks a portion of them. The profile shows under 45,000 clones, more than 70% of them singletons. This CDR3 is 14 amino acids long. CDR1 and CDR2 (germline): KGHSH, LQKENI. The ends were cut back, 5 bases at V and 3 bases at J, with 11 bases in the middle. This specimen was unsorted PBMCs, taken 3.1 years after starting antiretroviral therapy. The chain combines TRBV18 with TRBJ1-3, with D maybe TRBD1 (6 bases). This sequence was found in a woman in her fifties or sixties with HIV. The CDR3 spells CASSATGIGNTIYF. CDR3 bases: TGTGCCAGCTCAGCAACAGGGATTGGAAACACCATATATTTT.